This T cell receptor (beta chain) was profiled in a study of CD8+CD57+ T cells in acquired aplastic anemia. Looking at the study overall: On average, sorted CD4+ and CD8+ cells gave 3.2 ug of DNA.

Findings and limits, study-wide: Comparison of patients with controls identified around 28 shared CD8+ CDR3 sequences.

CDR1 SGHRS and CDR2 YFSETQ come from the germline V gene. This CDR3 has 16 amino acids. V was cut by 3 bases and J by 5 bases, with 21 bases left in between. It was genomic DNA that served as the template for profiling TCR beta VDJ and CDR3. TCRdb reprocessed the reads via MiXCR and lists one record per CDR3 protein. The sample yields more than 95,000 distinct CDR3 sequences, approximately 41% seen once. This clonotype has ten or more counts. As yet, its antigen is unknown. For sequencing, patients were chosen who had shown expansion of CD8+CD57+ cells by flow cytometry. Sequencing input: sorted CD4+, CD8+, or CD8+CD57+ T cells (not recorded which) from PBMCs. The clonotype was recovered from a human donor with aplastic anemia. The chain is built from TRBV5-1 and TRBJ2-7, with D maybe TRBD1 (6 bases). CDR3 DNA sequence: TGCGCCAGCAGCTCCGTATTAGATACAGGGCCCCACGAGCAGTACTTC. This gives the protein CASSSVLDTGPHEQYF. Using reference TRBV5-1 and TRBJ2-7 for the parts outside the CDR3, the full variable domain is KAGVTQTPRYLIKTRGQQVTLSCSPISGHRSVSWYQQTPGQGLQFLFEYFSETQRNKGNFPGRFSGRQFSNSRSEMNVSTLELGDSALYLCASSSVLDTGPHEQYFGPGTRLTVT.